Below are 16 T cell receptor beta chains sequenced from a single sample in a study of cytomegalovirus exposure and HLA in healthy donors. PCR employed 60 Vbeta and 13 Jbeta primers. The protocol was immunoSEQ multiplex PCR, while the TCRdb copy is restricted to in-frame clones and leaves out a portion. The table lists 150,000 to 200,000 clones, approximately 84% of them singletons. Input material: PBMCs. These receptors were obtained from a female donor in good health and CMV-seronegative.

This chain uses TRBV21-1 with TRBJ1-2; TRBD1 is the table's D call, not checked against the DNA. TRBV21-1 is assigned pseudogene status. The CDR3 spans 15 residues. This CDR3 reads CASSNRQKEDYGYTF. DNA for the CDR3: TGTGCCAGCAGCAATAGACAGAAGGAAGACTATGGCTACACCTTC.

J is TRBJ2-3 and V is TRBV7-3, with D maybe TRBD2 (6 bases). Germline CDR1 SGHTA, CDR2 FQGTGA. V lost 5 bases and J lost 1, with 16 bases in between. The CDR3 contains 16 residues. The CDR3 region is CASSTTSLLGTDTQYF. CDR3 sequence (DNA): TGTGCCAGCAGCACCACTAGCCTCTTGGGCACAGATACGCAGTATTTT. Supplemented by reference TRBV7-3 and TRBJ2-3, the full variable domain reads GAGVSQTPSNKVTEKGKYVELRCDPISGHTALYWYRQSLGQGPEFLIYFQGTGAADDSGLPNDRFFAVRPEGSVSTLKIQRTERGDSAVYLCASSTTSLLGTDTQYFGPGTRLTVL.

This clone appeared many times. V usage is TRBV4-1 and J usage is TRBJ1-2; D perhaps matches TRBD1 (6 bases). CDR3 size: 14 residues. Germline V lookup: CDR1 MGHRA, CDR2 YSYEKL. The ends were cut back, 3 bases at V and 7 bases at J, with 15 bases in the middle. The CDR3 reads CASSHPDRPGGYTF. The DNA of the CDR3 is TGCGCCAGCAGCCATCCCGACAGGCCAGGTGGCTACACCTTC.

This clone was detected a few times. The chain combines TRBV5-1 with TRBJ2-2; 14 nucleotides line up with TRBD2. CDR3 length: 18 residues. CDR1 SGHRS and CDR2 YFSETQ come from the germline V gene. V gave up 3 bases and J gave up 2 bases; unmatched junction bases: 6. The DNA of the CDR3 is TGCGCCAGCAGCTCGGGACTAGCGGGGGCCCCTAACACCGGGGAGCTGTTTTTT. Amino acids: CASSSGLAGAPNTGELFF. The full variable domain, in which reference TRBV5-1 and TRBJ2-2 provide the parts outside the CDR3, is KAGVTQTPRYLIKTRGQQVTLSCSPISGHRSVSWYQQTPGQGLQFLFEYFSETQRNKGNFPGRFSGRQFSNSRSEMNVSTLELGDSALYLCASSSGLAGAPNTGELFFGEGSRLTVL.

The chain's CDR3 is CASSLVTVNTEAFF. The DNA of the CDR3 is TGTGCCAGCAGCTTGGTCACAGTGAACACTGAAGCTTTCTTT. This chain connects TRBV5-6 to TRBJ1-1, with no clear D. V was trimmed by 0 bases and J by 0 bases, leaving 6 bases between them. The CDR3 extends over 14 amino acids. Germline assignment: CDR1 SGHDT and CDR2 YYEEEE.

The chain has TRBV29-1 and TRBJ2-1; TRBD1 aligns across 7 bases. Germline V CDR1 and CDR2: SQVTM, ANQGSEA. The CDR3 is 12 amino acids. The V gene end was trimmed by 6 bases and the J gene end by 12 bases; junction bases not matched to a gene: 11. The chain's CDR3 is CSVGPGGSWQFF. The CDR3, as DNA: TGCAGCGTGGGACCAGGGGGATCCTGGCAGTTCTTC.

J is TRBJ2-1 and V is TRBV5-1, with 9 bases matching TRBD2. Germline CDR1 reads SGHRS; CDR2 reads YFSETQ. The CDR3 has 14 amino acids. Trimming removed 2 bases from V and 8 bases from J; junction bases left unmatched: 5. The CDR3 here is CASSFRGGAYEQFF. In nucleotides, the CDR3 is TGCGCCAGCAGCTTTCGCGGGGGGGCCTATGAGCAGTTCTTC.

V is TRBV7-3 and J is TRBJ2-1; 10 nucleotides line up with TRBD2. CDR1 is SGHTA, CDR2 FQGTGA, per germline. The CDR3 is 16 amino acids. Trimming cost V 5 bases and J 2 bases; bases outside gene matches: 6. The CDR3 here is CASSPTSGAPYNEQFF. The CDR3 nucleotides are TGTGCCAGCAGCCCTACTAGCGGGGCCCCCTACAATGAGCAGTTCTTC.

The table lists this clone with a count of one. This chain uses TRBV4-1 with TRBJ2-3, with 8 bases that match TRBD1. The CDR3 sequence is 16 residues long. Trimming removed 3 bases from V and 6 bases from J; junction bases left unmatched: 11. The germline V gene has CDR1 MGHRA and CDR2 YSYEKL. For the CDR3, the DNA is TGCGCCAGCAGCCAGGGGACAGGCCCCACAAGGGATACGCAGTATTTT. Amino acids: CASSQGTGPTRDTQYF.

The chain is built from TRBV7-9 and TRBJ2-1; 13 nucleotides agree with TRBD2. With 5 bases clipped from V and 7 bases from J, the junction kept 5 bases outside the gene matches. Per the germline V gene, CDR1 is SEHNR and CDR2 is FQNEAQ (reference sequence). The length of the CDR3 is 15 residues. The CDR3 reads CASSLGLAGPNEQFF. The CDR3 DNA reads TGTGCCAGCAGCCTGGGACTAGCGGGACCAAATGAGCAGTTCTTC.

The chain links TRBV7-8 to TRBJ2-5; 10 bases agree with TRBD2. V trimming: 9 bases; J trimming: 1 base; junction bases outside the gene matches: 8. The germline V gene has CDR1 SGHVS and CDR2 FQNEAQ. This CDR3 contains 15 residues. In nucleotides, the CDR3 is TGTGCCAGTCAAATGACTAGCGGGCGCCAAGAGACCCAGTACTTC. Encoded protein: CASQMTSGRQETQYF. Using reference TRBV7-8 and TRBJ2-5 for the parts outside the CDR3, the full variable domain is GAGVSQSPRYKVAKRGQDVALRCDPISGHVSLFWYQQALGQGPEFLTYFQNEAQLDKSGLPSDRFFAERPEGSVSTLKIQRTQQEDSAVYLCASQMTSGRQETQYFGPGTRLLVL.

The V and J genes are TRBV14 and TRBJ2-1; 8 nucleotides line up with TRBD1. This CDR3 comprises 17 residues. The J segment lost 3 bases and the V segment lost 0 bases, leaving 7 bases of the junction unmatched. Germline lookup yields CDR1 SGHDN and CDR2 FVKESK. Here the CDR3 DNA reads TGTGCCAGCAGCCAAGATGACGGACAGGGTCTCTACAATGAGCAGTTCTTC. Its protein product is CASSQDDGQGLYNEQFF.

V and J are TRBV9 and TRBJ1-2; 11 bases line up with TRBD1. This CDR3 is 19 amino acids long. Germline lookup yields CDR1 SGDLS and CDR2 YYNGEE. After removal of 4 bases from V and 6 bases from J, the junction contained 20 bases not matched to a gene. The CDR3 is CASSPRGQGAYVGEDGYTF. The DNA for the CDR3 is TGTGCCAGCAGCCCGCGCGGACAGGGGGCTTATGTAGGTGAAGATGGCTACACCTTC. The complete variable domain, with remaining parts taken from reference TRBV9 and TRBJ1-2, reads DSGVTQTPKHLITATGQRVTLRCSPRSGDLSVYWYQQSLDQGLQFLIQYYNGEERAKGNILERFSAQQFPDLHSELNLSSLELGDSALYFCASSPRGQGAYVGEDGYTFGSGTRLTVV.

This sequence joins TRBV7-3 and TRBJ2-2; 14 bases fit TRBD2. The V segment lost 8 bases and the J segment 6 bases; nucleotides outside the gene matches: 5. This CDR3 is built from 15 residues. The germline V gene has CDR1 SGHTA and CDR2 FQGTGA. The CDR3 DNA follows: TGTGCCAGCGGTCGACTAGCGGGGGGGCCCGGGGAGCTGTTTTTT. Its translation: CASGRLAGGPGELFF.

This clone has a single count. The CDR3 DNA is TGTGCCAGCAGCTTAGGTACGGCAGGCCCTCTCTCTGGAAACACCATATATTTT. It codes for CASSLGTAGPLSGNTIYF. The V call is TRBV5-4, the J call TRBJ1-3, with D unclear. V was pared by 2 bases and J by 0 bases, with 18 bases between. Germline loops: CDR1 SGHNT, CDR2 YYREEE (reference sequence). The CDR3 has 18 residues.

The CDR3 coding sequence is TGCGCCAGCAGCTCCAACCCGTCATGGGGGGATGGCACAGATACGCAGTATTTT. It specifies CASSSNPSWGDGTDTQYF. V is TRBV5-1 and J is TRBJ2-3; tentative D call: TRBD2 (6 bases). This CDR3 is built from 18 residues. Germline V gene data show CDR1 as SGHRS and CDR2 as YFSETQ. V gave up 3 bases and J gave up 1 base, with 21 bases separating them.